The entry that follows covers one TCR beta chain sequence. Antigen unknown. This entry is derived from a study of shared clonotypes between healthy human individuals. Findings of the study overall: Limited genetic and exposure-history diversity came from having few donors. When compared with the clonotypes that were shared by all four sorted-subset donors, the non-shared clonotypes turned out to have lower generation probabilities.

The study ran the assay at deep level. Several immunoSEQ plates received, in even portions, the genomic DNA of each subset. Clones were sequenced by immunoSEQ multiplex PCR, and TCRdb holds only the in-frame ones, with some missing. This sample has over a million clones, with approximately 98.5% found just once. This receptor was identified in a man under 40 in good health. The sequenced sample was naive CD4+ T cells sorted from blood. The subset was: CD45RA+ positively selected.

In nucleotides, the CDR3 is TGTGCCAGCAGTTTTTCGCGCTCTGGAAACACCATATATTTT. Translation gives CASSFSRSGNTIYF. The chain is built from TRBV28 and TRBJ1-3; unclear D gene. Looked up from germline, CDR1 is MDHEN and CDR2 is SYDVKM. This CDR3 has 14 residues. Trimming stripped 3 bases from V and 0 bases from J, with 6 bases between.